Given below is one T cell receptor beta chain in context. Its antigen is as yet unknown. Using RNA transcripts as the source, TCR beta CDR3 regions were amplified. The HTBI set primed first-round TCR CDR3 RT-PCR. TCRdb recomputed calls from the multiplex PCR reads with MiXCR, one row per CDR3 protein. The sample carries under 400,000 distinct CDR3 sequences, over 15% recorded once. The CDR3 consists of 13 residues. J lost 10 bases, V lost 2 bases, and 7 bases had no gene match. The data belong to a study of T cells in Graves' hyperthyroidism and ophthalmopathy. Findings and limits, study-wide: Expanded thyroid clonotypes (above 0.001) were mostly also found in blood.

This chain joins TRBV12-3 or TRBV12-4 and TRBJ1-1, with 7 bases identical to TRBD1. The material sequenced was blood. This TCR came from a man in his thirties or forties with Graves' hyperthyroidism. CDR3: CASSLRRQGRAFF. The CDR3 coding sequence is TGTGCCAGCAGTTTACGCCGACAGGGAAGAGCTTTCTTT.